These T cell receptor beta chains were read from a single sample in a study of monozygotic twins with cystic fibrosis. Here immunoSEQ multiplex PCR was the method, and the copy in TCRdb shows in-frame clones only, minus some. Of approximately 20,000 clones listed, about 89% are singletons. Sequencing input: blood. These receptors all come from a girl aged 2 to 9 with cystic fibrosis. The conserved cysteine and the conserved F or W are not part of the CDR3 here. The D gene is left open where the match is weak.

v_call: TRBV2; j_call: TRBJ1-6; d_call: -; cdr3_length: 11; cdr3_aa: ASSGRVSSPLH
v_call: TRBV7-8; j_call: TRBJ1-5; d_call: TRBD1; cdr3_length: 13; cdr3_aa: ASSLDRVSNQPQH
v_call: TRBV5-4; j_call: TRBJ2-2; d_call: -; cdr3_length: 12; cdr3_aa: ASSLDSGYGELF
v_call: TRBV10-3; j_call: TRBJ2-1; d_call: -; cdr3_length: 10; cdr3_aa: AISGDWDEQF
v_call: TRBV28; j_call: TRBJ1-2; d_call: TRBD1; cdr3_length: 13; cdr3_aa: ASSTPGQGFYGYT
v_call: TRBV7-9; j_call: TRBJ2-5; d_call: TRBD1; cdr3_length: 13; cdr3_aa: ASSARTGNQETQY
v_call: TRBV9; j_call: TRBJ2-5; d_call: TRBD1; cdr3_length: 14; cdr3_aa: ASSGALGTGIETQY
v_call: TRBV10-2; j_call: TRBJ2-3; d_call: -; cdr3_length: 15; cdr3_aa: ATTTTQAVEGTDTQY
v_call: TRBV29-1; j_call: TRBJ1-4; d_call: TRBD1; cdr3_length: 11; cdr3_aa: SVTGQGGEKLF
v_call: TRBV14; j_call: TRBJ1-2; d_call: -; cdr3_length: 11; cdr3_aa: ASSRDLNYGYT
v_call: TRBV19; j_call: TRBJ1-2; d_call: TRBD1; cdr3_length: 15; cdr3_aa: ASSIGTGYSEHYGYT
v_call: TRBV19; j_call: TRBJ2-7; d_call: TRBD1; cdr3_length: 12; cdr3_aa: ASSSGTGGYEQY
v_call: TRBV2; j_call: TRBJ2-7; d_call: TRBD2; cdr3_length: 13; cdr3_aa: ASSVELAGGREQY
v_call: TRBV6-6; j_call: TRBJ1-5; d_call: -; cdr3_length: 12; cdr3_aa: ASSLTGRGQPQH
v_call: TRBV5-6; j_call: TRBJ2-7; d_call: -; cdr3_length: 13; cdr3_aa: ASSGGDREAYEQY
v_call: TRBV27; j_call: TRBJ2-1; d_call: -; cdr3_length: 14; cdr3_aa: ASSLSDRILYNEQF
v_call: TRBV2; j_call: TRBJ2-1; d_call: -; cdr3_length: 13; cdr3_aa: ASLGEGIARNEQF
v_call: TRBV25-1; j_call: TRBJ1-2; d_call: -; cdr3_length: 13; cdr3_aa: ASSDRGAVTYGYT
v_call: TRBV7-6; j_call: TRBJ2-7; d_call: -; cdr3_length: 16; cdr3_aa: ASSLRPESKGSSYEQY
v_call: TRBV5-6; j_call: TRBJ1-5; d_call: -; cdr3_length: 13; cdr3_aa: ASSLWGEGNQPQH
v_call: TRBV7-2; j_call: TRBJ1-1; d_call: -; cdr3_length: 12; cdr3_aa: ASSLQGMNTEAF
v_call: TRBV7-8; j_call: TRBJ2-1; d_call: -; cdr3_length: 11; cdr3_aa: ASSSTPRGGQF
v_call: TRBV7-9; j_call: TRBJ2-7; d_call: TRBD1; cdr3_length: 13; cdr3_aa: ASSSPDRGVNEQY
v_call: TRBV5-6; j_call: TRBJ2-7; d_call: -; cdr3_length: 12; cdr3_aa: ASSLAGAPYEQY
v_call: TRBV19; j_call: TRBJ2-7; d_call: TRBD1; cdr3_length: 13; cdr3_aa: ASSITGTGDYEQY
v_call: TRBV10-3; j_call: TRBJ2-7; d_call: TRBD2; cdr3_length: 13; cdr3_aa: AISGAAGASGEQY
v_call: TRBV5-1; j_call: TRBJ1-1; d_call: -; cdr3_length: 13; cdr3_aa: ASTASSGVATEAF
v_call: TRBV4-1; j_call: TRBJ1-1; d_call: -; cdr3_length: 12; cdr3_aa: ASSQGHQGTEAF
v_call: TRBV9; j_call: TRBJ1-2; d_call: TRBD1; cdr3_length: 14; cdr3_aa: ASSVGGGQGPYGYT